Sequencing of this TCR beta chain was carried out in a study of blood T cell repertoires in COVID-19. The repertoire was sequenced with immunoSEQ multiplex PCR; TCRdb's copy has only in-frame clones and lacks some. The sample holds approximately 250,000 clones; more than 85% are singletons and the top ten take less than 4.5%. With 4 bases removed from V and 4 bases from J, the gap between germline ends came to 8 bases. CDR3 length: 13 amino acids. Sequences were obtained from peripheral blood. This clonotype originated in a man between 18 and 35 years old with active or convalescent COVID-19. The chain has TRBV12-3 or TRBV12-4 and TRBJ1-5; D is undetermined. CDR3 sequence reads: CASSSSGNQPQHF. The CDR3 bases are TGTGCCAGCAGTTCCAGCGGAAATCAGCCCCAGCATTTT.